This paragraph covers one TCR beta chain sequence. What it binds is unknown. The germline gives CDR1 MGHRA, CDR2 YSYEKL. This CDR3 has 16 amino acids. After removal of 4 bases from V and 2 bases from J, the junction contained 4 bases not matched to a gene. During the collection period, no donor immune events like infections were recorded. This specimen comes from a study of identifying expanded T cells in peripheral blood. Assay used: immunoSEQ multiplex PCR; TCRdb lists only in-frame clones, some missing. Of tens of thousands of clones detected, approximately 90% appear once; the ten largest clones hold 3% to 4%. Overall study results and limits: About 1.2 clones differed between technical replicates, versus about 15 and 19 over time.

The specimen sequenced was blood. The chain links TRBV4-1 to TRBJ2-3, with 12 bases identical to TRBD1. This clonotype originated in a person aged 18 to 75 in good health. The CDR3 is CASSRTGQGATDTQYF. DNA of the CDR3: TGCGCCAGCAGCCGGACGGGACAGGGGGCCACAGATACGCAGTATTTT.